What follows describes a single T cell receptor (beta chain). These data are taken from a study of blood T cell repertoires in COVID-19. The wider study: Both acute and convalescent COVID-19 samples were obtained from the United States, Italy and Spain.

Authors' processing steps: Amplification with reference gene primers provided the estimates of nucleated cell counts. Sequencing used immunoSEQ multiplex PCR; TCRdb keeps in-frame clones, though not all of them. V, J and clone size reflect that table, while D and trimming were determined from the DNA. In the table there are a few hundred thousand clones, 85% to 90% of which are singletons. Germline CDR1 reads SGHRS; CDR2 reads YFSETQ. V shed 2 bases and J shed 7 bases, with 13 bases lying between them. The CDR3 extends over 14 amino acids. The sequencing sample was made of PBMCs or T cells enriched from blood (not recorded which). The receptor was derived from a man younger than 40 who had been exposed to COVID-19. The chain is built from TRBV5-1 and TRBJ2-1; maybe TRBD1 (6 bases). In DNA form, the CDR3 reads TGCGCCAGCAGCTTCTCCGGGACACCAAATGAGCAGTTCTTC. Its translation is CASSFSGTPNEQFF.